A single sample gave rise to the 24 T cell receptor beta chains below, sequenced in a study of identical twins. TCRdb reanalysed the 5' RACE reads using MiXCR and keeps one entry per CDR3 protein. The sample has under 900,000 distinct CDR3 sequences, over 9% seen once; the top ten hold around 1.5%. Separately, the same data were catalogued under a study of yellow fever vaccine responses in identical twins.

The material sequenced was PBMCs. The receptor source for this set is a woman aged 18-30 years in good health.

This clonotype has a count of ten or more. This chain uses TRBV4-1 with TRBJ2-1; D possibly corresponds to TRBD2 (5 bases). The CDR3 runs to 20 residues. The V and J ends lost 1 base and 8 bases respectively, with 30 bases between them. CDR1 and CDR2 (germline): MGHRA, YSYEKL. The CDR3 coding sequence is TGCGCCAGCAGCCAAGGAAGTATGGCCGGCTCCTTAGGGAGATACTATGAGCAGTTCTTC. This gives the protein CASSQGSMAGSLGRYYEQFF.

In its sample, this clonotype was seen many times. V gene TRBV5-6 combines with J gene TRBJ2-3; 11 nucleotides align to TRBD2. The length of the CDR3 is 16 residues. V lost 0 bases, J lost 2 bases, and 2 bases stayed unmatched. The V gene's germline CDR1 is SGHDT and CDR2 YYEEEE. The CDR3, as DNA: TGTGCCAGCAGCTTGGGGACTAGCGGGTTCACAGATACGCAGTATTTT. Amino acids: CASSLGTSGFTDTQYF.

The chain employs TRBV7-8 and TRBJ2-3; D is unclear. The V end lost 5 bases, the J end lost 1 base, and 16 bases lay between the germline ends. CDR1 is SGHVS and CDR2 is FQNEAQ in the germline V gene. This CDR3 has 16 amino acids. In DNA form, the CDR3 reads TGTGCCAGCAGCGACGGACCCGCTGGCGGCACAGATACGCAGTATTTT. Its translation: CASSDGPAGGTDTQYF.

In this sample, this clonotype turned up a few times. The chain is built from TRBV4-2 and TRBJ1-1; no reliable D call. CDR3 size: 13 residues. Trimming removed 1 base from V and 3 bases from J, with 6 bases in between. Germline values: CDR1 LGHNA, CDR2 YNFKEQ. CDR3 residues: CASSQAADTEAFF. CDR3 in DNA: TGTGCCAGCAGCCAAGCTGCGGACACTGAAGCTTTCTTT.

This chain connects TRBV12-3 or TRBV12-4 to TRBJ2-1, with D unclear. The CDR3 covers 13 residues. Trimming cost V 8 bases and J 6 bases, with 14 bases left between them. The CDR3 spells CASVGWVVNEQFF. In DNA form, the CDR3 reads TGTGCCAGCGTTGGGTGGGTAGTCAATGAGCAGTTCTTC.

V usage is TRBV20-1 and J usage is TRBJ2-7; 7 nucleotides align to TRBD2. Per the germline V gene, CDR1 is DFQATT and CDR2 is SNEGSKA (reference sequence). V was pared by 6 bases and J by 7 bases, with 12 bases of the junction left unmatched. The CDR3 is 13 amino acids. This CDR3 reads CSAQGLGYWEQYF. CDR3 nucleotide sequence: TGCAGTGCCCAAGGACTAGGGTACTGGGAGCAGTACTTC.

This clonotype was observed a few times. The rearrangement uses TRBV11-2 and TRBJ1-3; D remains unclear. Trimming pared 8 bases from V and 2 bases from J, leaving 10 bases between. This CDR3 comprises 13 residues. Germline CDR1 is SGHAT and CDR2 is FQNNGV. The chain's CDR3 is CASLGPPGNTIYF. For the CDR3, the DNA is TGTGCCAGCCTTGGGCCCCCTGGAAACACCATATATTTT.

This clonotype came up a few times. The CDR3 spells CASSYGVPLLAGADV. The DNA of the CDR3 is TGTGCCAGCAGTTACGGGGTACCCCTCCTAGCGGGGGCCGACGTC. This chain uses TRBV6-2 or TRBV6-3 with TRBJ2-7; 10 bases are shared with TRBD2. From germline, CDR1 is MNHEY and CDR2 SVGEGT. CDR3 length: 15 amino acids.

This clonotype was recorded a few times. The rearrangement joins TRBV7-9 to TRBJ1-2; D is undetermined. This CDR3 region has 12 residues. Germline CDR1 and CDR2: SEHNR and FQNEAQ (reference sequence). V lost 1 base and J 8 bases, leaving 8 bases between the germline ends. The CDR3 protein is CASSLGSGGYTF. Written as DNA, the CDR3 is TGTGCCAGCAGCTTAGGGAGTGGCGGCTACACCTTC.

The DNA of the CDR3 is TGTGCCAGCAGAGTTGACAGGAACACTGAAGCTTTCTTT. Translated: CASRVDRNTEAFF. V and J are TRBV2 and TRBJ1-1; maybe TRBD1 (5 bases). Germline V gene sequence: CDR1 SNHLY, CDR2 FYNNEI. CDR3 size: 13 residues. Trimming took off 6 bases at V and 1 base at J, with 9 bases between the two ends.

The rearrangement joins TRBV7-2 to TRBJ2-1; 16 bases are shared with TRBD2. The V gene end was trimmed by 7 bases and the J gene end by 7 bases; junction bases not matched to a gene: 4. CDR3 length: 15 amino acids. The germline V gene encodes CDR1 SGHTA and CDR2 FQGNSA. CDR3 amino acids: CASTGLAGGNNEQFF. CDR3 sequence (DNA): TGTGCCAGCACGGGACTAGCGGGAGGGAATAATGAGCAGTTCTTC.

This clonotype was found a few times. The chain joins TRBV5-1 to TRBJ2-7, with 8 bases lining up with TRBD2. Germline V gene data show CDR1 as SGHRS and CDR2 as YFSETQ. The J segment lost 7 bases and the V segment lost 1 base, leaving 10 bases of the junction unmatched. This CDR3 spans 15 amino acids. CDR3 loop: CASSLSGGQDYEQYF. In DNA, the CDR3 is TGCGCCAGCAGCTTGAGCGGGGGTCAAGACTATGAGCAGTACTTC.

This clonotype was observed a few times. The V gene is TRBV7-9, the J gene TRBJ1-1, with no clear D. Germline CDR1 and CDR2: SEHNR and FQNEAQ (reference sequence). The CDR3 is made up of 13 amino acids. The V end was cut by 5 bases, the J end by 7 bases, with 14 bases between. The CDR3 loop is CASSPVNTDEAFF. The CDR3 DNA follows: TGTGCCAGCAGCCCCGTAAACACAGATGAAGCTTTCTTT.

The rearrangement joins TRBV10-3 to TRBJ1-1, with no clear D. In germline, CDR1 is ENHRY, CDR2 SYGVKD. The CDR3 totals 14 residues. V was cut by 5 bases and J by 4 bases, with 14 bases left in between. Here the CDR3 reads CAISRRGEGTEAFF. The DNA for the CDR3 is TGTGCCATCAGTAGGCGCGGGGAGGGCACTGAAGCTTTCTTT.

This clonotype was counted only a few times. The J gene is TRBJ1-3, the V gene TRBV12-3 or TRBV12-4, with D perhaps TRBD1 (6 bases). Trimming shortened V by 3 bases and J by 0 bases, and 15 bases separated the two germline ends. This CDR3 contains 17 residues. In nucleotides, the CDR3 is TGTGCCAGCAGTTTCCCCCTACAGGGCCGCTCTGGAAACACCATATATTTT. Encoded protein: CASSFPLQGRSGNTIYF.

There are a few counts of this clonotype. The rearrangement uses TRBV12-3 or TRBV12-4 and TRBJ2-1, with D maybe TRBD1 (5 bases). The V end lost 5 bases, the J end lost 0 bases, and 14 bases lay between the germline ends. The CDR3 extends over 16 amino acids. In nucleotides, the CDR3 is TGTGCCAGCAGTAGAAGACAGATTAGCTCCTACAATGAGCAGTTCTTC. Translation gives CASSRRQISSYNEQFF.

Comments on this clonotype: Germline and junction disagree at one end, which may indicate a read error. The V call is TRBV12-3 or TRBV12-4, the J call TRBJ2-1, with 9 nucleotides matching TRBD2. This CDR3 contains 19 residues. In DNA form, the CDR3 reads TGTGCCATCAGTTTGAGCCCACCGGGAGCGGGAGGTTTATCGCGCGAGCAGTTCTTC. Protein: CAISLSPPGAGGLSREQFF.

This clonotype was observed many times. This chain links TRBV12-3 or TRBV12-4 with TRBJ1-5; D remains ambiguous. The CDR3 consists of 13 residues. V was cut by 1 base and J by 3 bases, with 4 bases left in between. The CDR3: CASSLGHNQPQHF. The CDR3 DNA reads TGTGCCAGCAGTTTAGGTCACAATCAGCCCCAGCATTTT.

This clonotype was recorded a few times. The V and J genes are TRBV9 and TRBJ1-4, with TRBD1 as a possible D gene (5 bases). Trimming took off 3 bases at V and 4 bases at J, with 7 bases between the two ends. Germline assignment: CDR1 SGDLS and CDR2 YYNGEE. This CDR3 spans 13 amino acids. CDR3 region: CASSGGGNEKLFF. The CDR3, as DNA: TGTGCCAGCAGCGGGGGGGGTAATGAAAAACTGTTTTTT. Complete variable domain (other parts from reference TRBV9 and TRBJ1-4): DSGVTQTPKHLITATGQRVTLRCSPRSGDLSVYWYQQSLDQGLQFLIQYYNGEERAKGNILERFSAQQFPDLHSELNLSSLELGDSALYFCASSGGGNEKLFFGSGTQLSVL.

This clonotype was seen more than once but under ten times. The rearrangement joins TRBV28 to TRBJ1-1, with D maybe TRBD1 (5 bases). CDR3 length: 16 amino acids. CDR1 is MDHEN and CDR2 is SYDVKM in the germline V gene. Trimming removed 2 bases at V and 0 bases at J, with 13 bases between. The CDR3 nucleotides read TGTGCCAGCAGTTTAATGGGGGTGGGCTTGAACACTGAAGCTTTCTTT. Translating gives CASSLMGVGLNTEAFF.

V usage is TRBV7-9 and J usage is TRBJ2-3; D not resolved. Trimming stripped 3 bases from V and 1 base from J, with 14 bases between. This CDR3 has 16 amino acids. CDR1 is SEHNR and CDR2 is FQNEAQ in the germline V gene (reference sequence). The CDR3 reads CASSLVYEFGTDTQYF. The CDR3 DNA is TGTGCCAGCAGCTTGGTGTACGAGTTTGGCACAGATACGCAGTATTTT.

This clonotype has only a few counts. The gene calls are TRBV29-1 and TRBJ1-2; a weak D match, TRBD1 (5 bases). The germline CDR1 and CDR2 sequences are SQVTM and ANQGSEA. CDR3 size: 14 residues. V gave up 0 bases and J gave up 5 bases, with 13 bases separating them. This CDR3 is CSVEDRGVGYGYTF. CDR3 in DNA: TGCAGCGTTGAAGATCGGGGGGTGGGTTATGGCTACACCTTC. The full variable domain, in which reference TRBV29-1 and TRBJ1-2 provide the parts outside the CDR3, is SAVISQKPSRDICQRGTSLTIQCQVDSQVTMMFWYRQQPGQSLTLIATANQGSEATYESGFVIDKFPISRPNLTFSTLTVSNMSPEDSSIYLCSVEDRGVGYGYTFGSGTRLTVV.

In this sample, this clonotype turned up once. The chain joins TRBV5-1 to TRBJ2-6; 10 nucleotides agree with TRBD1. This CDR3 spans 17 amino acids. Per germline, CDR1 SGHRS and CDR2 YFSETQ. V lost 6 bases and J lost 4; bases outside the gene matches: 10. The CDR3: CASMKTGGVMGANVLTF. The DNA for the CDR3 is TGCGCCAGCATGAAGACAGGGGGCGTAATGGGGGCCAACGTCCTGACTTTC.

The CDR3 protein is CASSQDSWGNQPQHF. CDR3 sequence (DNA): TGTGCCAGCAGCCAAGATTCGTGGGGGAATCAGCCCCAGCATTTT. The chain joins TRBV4-2 to TRBJ1-5, with D possibly TRBD1 on 5 matching bases. V gave up 0 bases and J gave up 4 bases, with 10 bases separating them. Per germline, CDR1 LGHNA and CDR2 YNFKEQ. CDR3 length: 15 amino acids.